The 13 T cell receptor beta chains given below trace back to one sample, sequenced in a study of cytomegalovirus exposure and HLA in healthy donors. Amplification used 60 Vbeta primers and 13 Jbeta primers. Produced via immunoSEQ multiplex PCR; TCRdb's table is partial and in-frame only. The table has roughly 150,000 clones, approximately 71% seen once. Material: PBMCs. The receptors were sampled from a man aged 25 to 45 in good health and CMV-seropositive.

The chain combines TRBV13 with TRBJ2-1, with no clear D. CDR3 length: 16 amino acids. V shed 2 bases and J shed 0 bases, with 11 bases lying between them. Germline loops: CDR1 PRHDT, CDR2 FYEKMQ (reference sequence). The CDR3 reads CASSLPAYSSYNEQFF. The CDR3 bases are TGTGCCAGCAGCTTACCAGCGTATAGCTCCTACAATGAGCAGTTCTTC.

This chain uses TRBV25-1 with TRBJ2-7; 9 bases agree with TRBD1. Germline V gives CDR1 MGHDK, CDR2 SYGVNS. Losses at the gene ends were 8 bases for V and 7 bases for J; bases not matched to a gene: 15. The CDR3 covers 15 residues. In nucleotides, the CDR3 is TGTGCCAGCCCCCCTTGGGGAGACAGGGGGGGAGAGCAGTACTTC. It codes for CASPPWGDRGGEQYF.

This clone appeared a few times. V usage is TRBV30 and J usage is TRBJ1-2; D not resolved. Between the trimmed V and J ends, which lost 0 bases and 8 bases, there was a span of 10 bases. The CDR3 loop spans 12 amino acids. Per germline, CDR1 GTSNPN and CDR2 SVGIG (reference sequence). The CDR3 DNA sequence: TGTGCCTGGAGTGTACTAGGCGGAGGCTACACCTTC. As protein: CAWSVLGGGYTF.

J is TRBJ1-2 and V is TRBV6-1; D gene unclear. In germline, CDR1 is MNHNS, CDR2 SASEGT. Trimming pared 2 bases from V and 3 bases from J, leaving 10 bases between. The CDR3 is 14 residues long. The CDR3 here is CASSESVPDYGYTF. CDR3 nucleotide sequence: TGTGCCAGCAGTGAATCGGTCCCTGACTATGGCTACACCTTC.

The chain recombines TRBV18 with TRBJ1-1; TRBD1 matches 8 bases. The CDR3 has 15 amino acids. The germline V gene has CDR1 KGHSH and CDR2 LQKENI. With V trimmed by 1 base and J by 1 base, 2 bases remained unmatched. The CDR3 DNA reads TGTGCCAGCTCACCACGCACAGGGGGGAACACTGAAGCTTTCTTT. Its protein is CASSPRTGGNTEAFF. The whole variable domain, filled in from reference TRBV18 and TRBJ1-1, reads NAGVMQNPRHLVRRRGQEARLRCSPMKGHSHVYWYRQLPEEGLKFMVYLQKENIIDESGMPKERFSAEFPKEGPSILRIQQVVRGDSAAYFCASSPRTGGNTEAFFGQGTRLTVV.

CDR3 DNA: TGCGCCAGCAGCCCACGCGCGGACACCATATATTTT. Its translation is CASSPRADTIYF. The rearrangement links TRBV4-1 to TRBJ1-3, with no clear D. The CDR3 contains 12 residues. CDR1 and CDR2 (germline): MGHRA, YSYEKL. Trimming took 4 bases from V and 8 from J, leaving 9 bases between them.

This clone has a single count. The CDR3 DNA reads TGTGCCAGCAGTTACTCCGACATTCAGTACTTC. Amino acids: CASSYSDIQYF. The chain carries TRBV6-6 and TRBJ2-4; D call uncertain. CDR1 and CDR2 (germline): MNHNY, SVGAGI (reference sequence). This CDR3 is 11 amino acids long. V was pared by 0 bases and J by 8 bases, with 2 bases between.

The chain joins TRBV23-1 to TRBJ1-1; D gene ambiguous. TRBV23-1 is recorded as an ORF, its role being uncertain. The ends were cut back, 4 bases at V and 4 bases at J, with 13 bases in the middle. The CDR3 has 14 amino acids. In nucleotides, the CDR3 is TGCGCCAGCAGTCGCCCCGCTTTTAGCACTGAAGCTTTCTTT. It is translated as CASSRPAFSTEAFF.

In its sample, this clone was seen a few times. The V gene is TRBV7-6, the J gene TRBJ1-2; D is undetermined. Per the germline V gene, CDR1 is SGHVS and CDR2 is FNYEAQ. This CDR3 is built from 15 residues. Trimming cost V 1 base and J 5 bases, with 14 bases left between them. CDR3 nucleotide sequence: TGTGCCAGCAGCTTAGAAGTCGGGTTTTTGTATGGCTACACCTTC. Its translation is CASSLEVGFLYGYTF.

The genes are TRBV28 and TRBJ1-1; no clear D gene. The CDR3 has 14 amino acids. CDR1 MDHEN and CDR2 SYDVKM come from the germline V gene. Between the trimmed V and J ends, which lost 5 bases and 3 bases, there was a span of 13 bases. The chain's CDR3 is CASSRPGRDTEAFF. The CDR3 DNA reads TGTGCCAGCAGTCGCCCGGGGAGGGACACTGAAGCTTTCTTT.

This clone has a handful of counts. As DNA, the CDR3 is TGTGCCAGCAGTGACTTCTTAGCGGGAGGGCCCTCCAATGAGCAGTTCTTC. Its translation: CASSDFLAGGPSNEQFF. The rearrangement joins TRBV6-4 to TRBJ2-1, with 11 bases that match TRBD2. Germline values: CDR1 MRHNA, CDR2 SNTAGT. The CDR3 has 17 amino acids. The trim removed 1 base at V and 6 bases at J, leaving 8 bases unmatched.

The V gene is TRBV7-2, the J gene TRBJ2-5; a possible D gene is TRBD1 (6 bases). This CDR3 region has 14 residues. Trimming removed 4 bases from V and 5 bases from J, with 14 bases in between. Germline lookup yields CDR1 SGHTA and CDR2 FQGNSA. CDR3 DNA sequence: TGTGCCAGCAGCTCGGCAGGGGTTTCCGAGACCCAGTACTTC. It encodes CASSSAGVSETQYF.

The chain employs TRBV18 and TRBJ2-3; the D gene is possibly TRBD1 (6 bases). The CDR3 covers 15 residues. With 3 bases removed from V and 0 bases from J, the gap between germline ends came to 10 bases. Germline assignment: CDR1 KGHSH and CDR2 LQKENI. Here the CDR3 DNA reads TGTGCCAGCTCACCCGACAGGCTTAGCACAGATACGCAGTATTTT. As protein: CASSPDRLSTDTQYF. The entire variable domain, with the rest obtained from reference TRBV18 and TRBJ2-3, is as follows: NAGVMQNPRHLVRRRGQEARLRCSPMKGHSHVYWYRQLPEEGLKFMVYLQKENIIDESGMPKERFSAEFPKEGPSILRIQQVVRGDSAAYFCASSPDRLSTDTQYFGPGTRLTVL.